Listed here is a single T cell receptor (beta chain). Clones were read by immunoSEQ multiplex PCR, and TCRdb kept only the in-frame ones, dropping some. The table records under 600,000 clones, nearly 80% of them present only once. The data were taken from a study of shared clonotypes between healthy human individuals. The V segment lost 2 bases and the J segment 4 bases; nucleotides outside the gene matches: 5. Germline V lookup: CDR1 SGHVS, CDR2 FQNEAQ. The CDR3 spans 16 residues. Sequencing input: PBMCs. J is TRBJ2-1 and V is TRBV7-8, with 10 bases fitting TRBD2. This TCR was sampled from a woman in her 40s in good health. Some clones in this sample may be carry-over from other donors' samples. The DNA for the CDR3 is TGTGCCAGCAGCTTATCCTGGACTAGCGGATACAATGAGCAGTTCTTC. Translating gives CASSLSWTSGYNEQFF.